A single sample is the source of the 8 T cell receptor beta chains below, sequenced in a study of T cells in Graves' hyperthyroidism and ophthalmopathy. Researchers took RNA transcripts and amplified the TCR beta CDR3 regions from them. When the TCR CDR3 underwent first-round RT-PCR, the HTBI primer set was used. MiXCR was run by TCRdb on the multiplex PCR reads, yielding one entry per CDR3 protein. The sample shows about 250,000 distinct CDR3 sequences, about 25% of them seen only once. Sequenced: blood. These receptors originate from a woman aged 40 to 50 with Graves' ophthalmopathy.

This clonotype showed up many times. This chain uses TRBV2 with TRBJ2-5; 7 bases line up with TRBD1. There are 13 residues in the CDR3. V shed 7 bases and J 5 bases; nucleotides not matched to a gene: 7. Germline lookup yields CDR1 SNHLY and CDR2 FYNNEI. In nucleotides, the CDR3 is TGTGCCAGCATACTGACAGGGTACGAGACCCAGTACTTC. As protein: CASILTGYETQYF.

This chain connects TRBV4-3 to TRBJ2-7; maybe TRBD1 (5 bases). The CDR3 loop spans 15 amino acids. Germline CDR1 LGHNA, CDR2 YSLEER. Trimming cost V 0 bases and J 4 bases, with 13 bases left between them. The CDR3 spells CASSQDPAGRYEQYF. DNA for the CDR3: TGCGCCAGCAGCCAAGATCCGGCAGGGCGGTACGAGCAGTACTTC.

The chain has TRBV6-2 or TRBV6-3 and TRBJ1-5; D possibly corresponds to TRBD1 (6 bases). The ends were cut back, 6 bases at V and 6 bases at J, with 15 bases in the middle. CDR1 and CDR2 from the germline V gene are MNHEY and SVGEGT. This CDR3 spans 14 amino acids. The CDR3 coding sequence is TGTGCCAGCAGCCGCGTACAGGGCGGTCAGCCCCAGCATTTT. Protein sequence: CASSRVQGGQPQHF.

This clonotype has just a few counts. The CDR3 region has the DNA TGTGCCAGCGGGGGACGCGACAGGGCTGGCTACACCTTC. It translates to CASGGRDRAGYTF. The V call is TRBV6-1, the J call TRBJ1-2, with 7 bases lining up with TRBD1. CDR3 length equals 13 residues. CDR1 is MNHNS, CDR2 SASEGT, per germline. The V and J ends lost 8 bases and 7 bases, in that order; junction bases with no gene match: 10.

This clonotype occurred many times. This rearrangement joins TRBV29-1 to TRBJ1-1; weak D call: TRBD1 (5 bases). The CDR3 is 12 residues long. The V end was cut by 8 bases, the J end by 4 bases, with 14 bases between. Germline CDR1 and CDR2: SQVTM and ANQGSEA. CDR3 sequence reads: CSSGRGTTEAFF. CDR3 nucleotides: TGCAGCTCCGGAAGGGGTACCACTGAAGCTTTCTTT.

In this sample, this clonotype turned up many times. V usage is TRBV20-1 and J usage is TRBJ2-4; 12 bases fit TRBD2. The V and J ends lost 6 bases and 0 bases, in that order; junction bases with no gene match: 9. CDR1 and CDR2 from the germline V gene are DFQATT and SNEGSKA (reference sequence). The CDR3 covers 17 residues. CDR3 DNA sequence: TGCAGTGCAGATCTAGCGGGAGGGCCTGGAGCCAAAAACATTCAGTACTTC. This sequence encodes CSADLAGGPGAKNIQYF.

This clonotype was seen at least ten times. This chain links TRBV20-1 with TRBJ2-5; D is possibly TRBD2 (5 bases). Per the germline V gene, CDR1 is DFQATT and CDR2 is SNEGSKA (reference sequence). The V end was cut by 4 bases, the J end by 4 bases, with 10 bases between. The CDR3 has 12 residues. The CDR3 nucleotides are TGCAGTGCTACCCACGGGGTAGAGACCCAGTACTTC. Amino acids: CSATHGVETQYF.

This clonotype was seen repeatedly, ten times or more. The chain uses TRBV7-8 and TRBJ2-5; 8 positions agree with TRBD1. In germline, CDR1 is SGHVS, CDR2 FQNEAQ. The CDR3 is 16 amino acids. V lost 1 base to trimming and J lost 5 bases; unmatched junction nucleotides: 9. This chain's CDR3 is CASSLVGGRGQETQYF. In DNA form, the CDR3 reads TGTGCCAGCAGCTTAGTGGGGGGCAGGGGGCAGGAGACCCAGTACTTC.